This T cell receptor (beta chain) was captured by sequencing in a study of cytomegalovirus exposure and HLA in healthy donors. Overall study findings and caveats: Cytomegalovirus status was reportedly diagnosed by the classifier with high specificity and sensitivity. That first-cohort TCR clusters tended to co-occur in the roughly 110 validation repertoires was found in a later analysis.

Some clones are missing from TCRdb's copy, which holds only in-frame ones; the method was immunoSEQ multiplex PCR. Here the sample spans some 140,000 clones, about 87% being singletons. On this clone: As yet, its antigen is unknown.

V was clipped by 5 bases and J by 8 bases; unmatched bases: 8. This CDR3 comprises 15 residues. Germline-derived CDR1 and CDR2 are MDHEN and SYDVKM. The donors formed part of the approximately 120-subject validation cohort, distinct from the approximately 670-subject first cohort. Sequencing was carried out using PBMCs. The origin of this receptor is a woman aged 25 to 39 in good health and CMV-seropositive. The chain combines TRBV28 with TRBJ1-4; TRBD1 agrees at 10 bases. CDR3 loop: CASSNRQGAREKLFF. The CDR3 DNA sequence: TGTGCCAGCAGTAACCGACAGGGGGCGCGCGAAAAACTGTTTTTT.